These 25 T cell receptor beta chains came from one sample sequenced in a study of T cells after yellow fever vaccination. TCRdb fed the 5' RACE reads into MiXCR, producing one record per CDR3 protein. The table includes 500,000 to 650,000 distinct CDR3 sequences, about 12% detected once. The source material was PBMCs, sampled on the day of the yellow fever booster vaccination. The receptors come from a man aged 25-45 years who received the YFV17D yellow fever vaccine.

This clonotype has a count of ten or more. The chain combines TRBV20-1 with TRBJ2-3; 12 bases map to TRBD2. CDR1 is DFQATT, CDR2 SNEGSKA, per germline (reference sequence). CDR3 length: 16 amino acids. V gave up 4 bases and J gave up 3 bases; unmatched junction bases: 8. The CDR3 nucleotides read TGCAGTGCTACGTCCGTACTAGCGGGAGGAACAGATACGCAGTATTTT. Protein product: CSATSVLAGGTDTQYF.

The V and J genes are TRBV20-1 and TRBJ1-5; D remains ambiguous. The CDR3 extends over 11 amino acids. Per germline, CDR1 DFQATT and CDR2 SNEGSKA (reference sequence). V was clipped by 5 bases and J by 6 bases, with 8 bases between them. This CDR3 reads CSAEGVQPQHF. DNA of the CDR3: TGCAGTGCTGAGGGCGTTCAGCCCCAGCATTTT.

The genes are TRBV28 and TRBJ2-7; 7 nucleotides agree with TRBD2. Germline V gives CDR1 MDHEN, CDR2 SYDVKM. The CDR3 runs to 15 residues. With V trimmed by 6 bases and J by 0 bases, 8 bases remained unmatched. The CDR3 region is CASSPRGGASYEQYF. The DNA for the CDR3 is TGTGCCAGCAGCCCTCGGGGAGGGGCCTCCTACGAGCAGTACTTC.

This clonotype has more than one count but fewer than ten. The gene calls are TRBV20-1 and TRBJ2-2, with D possibly called TRBD1 or TRBD2 (6 bases each). The CDR3 has 17 residues. With 1 base removed from V and 2 bases from J, the gap between germline ends came to 17 bases. Germline V gene data show CDR1 as DFQATT and CDR2 as SNEGSKA (reference sequence). CDR3 coding DNA: TGCAGTGCTAGAGGTGCGACCGGGGGCACTAACACCGGGGAGCTGTTTTTT. Protein product: CSARGATGGTNTGELFF.

This clonotype was counted only a few times. CDR3 protein: CASSQTGSIGGYTF. The DNA of the CDR3 is TGTGCCAGCAGCCAAACGGGATCCATCGGAGGCTACACCTTC. The V gene is TRBV3-1, the J gene TRBJ1-2, with D uncertain. Germline CDR1 LGHDT, CDR2 YNNKEL (reference sequence). The germline V and J ends were trimmed by 2 bases and 8 bases, with 15 bases remaining between them. The CDR3 spans 14 residues.

The chain employs TRBV5-1 and TRBJ1-2, with D perhaps matching TRBD1 (5 bases). The CDR3 spans 13 residues. Trimming left V 8 bases short and J 4 bases short, with 15 bases between. CDR1 SGHRS and CDR2 YFSETQ come from the germline V gene. The CDR3 sequence: CASTEGNVYGYTF. The CDR3 nucleotides read TGCGCCAGTACCGAGGGGAACGTCTATGGCTACACCTTC.

This clonotype was recorded a few times. The chain couples TRBV6-1 to TRBJ2-5, with D perhaps TRBD2 (6 bases). The CDR3 is made up of 13 amino acids. The V gene lost 7 bases and the J gene lost 4 bases, with 13 bases spanning the gap. Germline loops: CDR1 MNHNS, CDR2 SASEGT. The DNA of the CDR3 is TGTGCCAGCAAACGTTCCGGGGGAGAGACCCAGTACTTC. Translation gives CASKRSGGETQYF.

The chain is built from TRBV5-6 and TRBJ1-5; D perhaps matches TRBD1 (6 bases). The length of the CDR3 is 17 residues. V lost 1 base, J lost 5 bases, and 19 bases lay in between. CDR1 and CDR2 from the germline V gene are SGHDT and YYEEEE. The DNA for the CDR3 is TGTGCCAGCAGCTTGAAAAATCGGACAGCGAAGTATCAGCCCCAGCATTTT. Its translation is CASSLKNRTAKYQPQHF.

This clonotype was observed a few times. The chain combines TRBV29-1 with TRBJ2-1, with D possibly matching TRBD1 (6 bases). The ends were cut back, 3 bases at V and 8 bases at J, with 17 bases in the middle. The germline V gene encodes CDR1 SQVTM and CDR2 ANQGSEA. This CDR3 has 14 amino acids. This CDR3 reads CSVERTEFFDEQFF. The CDR3 nucleotides read TGCAGCGTTGAGAGGACAGAGTTTTTCGATGAGCAGTTCTTC.

A remark on this clonotype: Relative to the germline gene, one junction end is altered; a read error may explain this. The V call is TRBV20-1, the J call TRBJ2-5; 10 bases align to TRBD2. The CDR3 length is 16 residues. The germline gives CDR1 DFQATT, CDR2 SNEGSKA (reference sequence). The CDR3 protein is CCASAVAGGFQETQYF. In nucleotides, the CDR3 is TGCTGTGCTAGTGCGGTAGCGGGAGGCTTCCAAGAGACCCAGTACTTC.

At least ten counts were recorded for this clonotype. Here the CDR3 DNA reads TGTGCCAGCAGTTCCCCACTAGCGAGCAGGTACAATGAGCAGTTCTTC. Amino acids: CASSSPLASRYNEQFF. V and J are TRBV12-3 or TRBV12-4 and TRBJ2-1; 7 bases fit TRBD2. The CDR3 runs to 16 residues. With 4 bases clipped from V and 4 bases from J, the junction kept 10 bases outside the gene matches.

Remarks on this clonotype: One end of the junction does not line up with germline, which may come from a read error. The chain employs TRBV20-1 and TRBJ2-1, with D perhaps TRBD2 (7 bases). This CDR3 comprises 16 residues. CDR1 and CDR2 from the germline V gene are DFQATT and SNEGSKA (reference sequence). In DNA, the CDR3 is TGCAGTGCTAGTGGGGGGGCGCTTGGTCTGGAGAATGAGCAGTTTTTC. This encodes CSASGGALGLENEQFF.

The V gene is TRBV20-1, the J gene TRBJ1-5; D is possibly TRBD1 (5 bases). This CDR3 has 14 amino acids. The germline gives CDR1 DFQATT, CDR2 SNEGSKA (reference sequence). Between the trimmed V and J ends, which lost 5 bases and 7 bases, there was a span of 18 bases. The CDR3 protein is CSAPPARDGQPQHF. The CDR3 DNA follows: TGCAGTGCTCCTCCCGCGAGGGACGGGCAGCCCCAGCATTTT.

The table lists this clonotype with a few counts. The gene calls are TRBV29-1 and TRBJ1-1; D ambiguous. There are 13 residues in the CDR3. V was shortened by 7 bases and J by 5 bases, with 17 bases between the two germline ends. Germline V CDR1 and CDR2: SQVTM, ANQGSEA. CDR3 bases: TGCAGCGCTGAGGTGGAAAAGGGTACTGAAGCTTTCTTT. It translates to CSAEVEKGTEAFF.

This clonotype showed up just a few times. The V gene is TRBV10-3, the J gene TRBJ2-5, with D possibly matching TRBD2 (5 bases). The V gene lost 3 bases and the J gene lost 5 bases, with 16 bases spanning the gap. Germline loops: CDR1 ENHRY, CDR2 SYGVKD. This CDR3 is 15 amino acids long. CDR3 residues: CAISDPSGGRETQYF. The CDR3 bases are TGTGCCATCAGTGATCCATCTGGCGGGCGGGAGACCCAGTACTTC.

V and J are TRBV2 and TRBJ2-1; 7 positions agree with TRBD2. Germline CDR1 and CDR2: SNHLY and FYNNEI. Germline trimming cut 3 bases from V and 4 bases from J; bases unmatched to any gene: 6. This CDR3 is 15 amino acids long. DNA for the CDR3: TGTGCCAGCAGTGACAGGACTAGTGGGTACAATGAGCAGTTCTTC. Translation gives CASSDRTSGYNEQFF.

This clonotype was seen repeatedly, ten times or more. V gene TRBV20-1 combines with J gene TRBJ1-1; D is unclear. Per germline, CDR1 DFQATT and CDR2 SNEGSKA (reference sequence). The germline V and J ends were trimmed by 2 bases and 3 bases, with 16 bases remaining between them. This CDR3 is 15 amino acids long. The CDR3 region has the DNA TGCAGTGCTAGAAGCCCCCCCCCAGCGGACACTGAAGCTTTCTTT. It specifies CSARSPPPADTEAFF.

This clonotype has more than one count but fewer than ten. This rearrangement joins TRBV12-3 or TRBV12-4 to TRBJ1-5, with 12 bases that match TRBD1. This CDR3 has 15 amino acids. The junction had 3 bases not matched to a gene; V was cut back by 3 bases and J by 6 bases. The CDR3 bases are TGTGCCAGCAGTTTGACGGGACAGGGGGCTCAGCCCCAGCATTTT. Residues: CASSLTGQGAQPQHF.

The chain is built from TRBV6-1 and TRBJ2-3; D is uncertain. The germline V and J ends were trimmed by 5 bases and 3 bases, with 9 bases remaining between them. Germline loops: CDR1 MNHNS, CDR2 SASEGT. The CDR3 has 13 residues. The CDR3 DNA reads TGTGCCAGCAGTCGCCCGATGACAGATACGCAGTATTTT. Protein sequence: CASSRPMTDTQYF.

This clonotype was picked up a small number of times. V usage is TRBV20-1 and J usage is TRBJ2-1; 10 bases map to TRBD2. CDR3 length equals 15 residues. The junction had 12 bases not matched to a gene; V was cut back by 3 bases and J by 10 bases. Germline CDR1 and CDR2: DFQATT and SNEGSKA (reference sequence). CDR3 in amino acids: CSARPGAGGPKEQFF. CDR3 in DNA: TGCAGTGCTAGGCCCGGAGCGGGAGGGCCTAAGGAGCAGTTCTTC.

There are a few counts of this clonotype. CDR3 coding DNA: TGTGCCAGCAGCTTGGGACTAGCGGGAGGAGAAAACTACAATGAGCAGTTCTTC. Its protein is CASSLGLAGGENYNEQFF. The chain uses TRBV5-6 and TRBJ2-1, with 13 bases matching TRBD2. V was pared by 0 bases and J by 3 bases, with 6 bases of the junction left unmatched. Germline CDR1 reads SGHDT; CDR2 reads YYEEEE. The CDR3 extends over 18 amino acids.

The chain employs TRBV9 and TRBJ1-2; D ambiguous. Germline loops: CDR1 SGDLS, CDR2 YYNGEE. V gave up 1 base and J gave up 2 bases, with 6 bases separating them. The length of the CDR3 is 13 residues. CDR3 amino acids: CASSVSQNYGYTF. The CDR3 nucleotides are TGTGCCAGCAGCGTAAGTCAGAACTATGGCTACACCTTC.

The chain combines TRBV25-1 with TRBJ2-2, with TRBD1 as a possible D gene (6 bases). This CDR3 comprises 15 residues. Germline CDR1 reads MGHDK; CDR2 reads SYGVNS. V dropped 6 bases and J dropped 4 bases, with 15 bases sitting between them. The CDR3 loop is CASSKTGSSTGELFF. The CDR3 nucleotides are TGTGCCAGCAGCAAGACAGGCTCTAGCACCGGGGAGCTGTTTTTT.

This chain connects TRBV23-1 to TRBJ1-5, with D unclear. TRBV23-1 is placed among ORFs of uncertain function. This CDR3 spans 12 amino acids. Trimming took off 6 bases at V and 2 bases at J, with 5 bases between the two ends. CDR3 amino acids: CASRGRNQPQHF. For the CDR3, the DNA is TGCGCCAGCAGAGGGCGCAATCAGCCCCAGCATTTT.

V and J are TRBV23-1 and TRBJ1-5; D remains unclear. TRBV23-1 qualifies as an ORF whose function is uncertain. Trimming pared 0 bases from V and 4 bases from J, leaving 13 bases between. CDR3 length: 16 amino acids. Written as DNA, the CDR3 is TGCGCCAGCAGTCAATCGGGCGGCAGAGCAAATCAGCCCCAGCATTTT. Its translation: CASSQSGGRANQPQHF.